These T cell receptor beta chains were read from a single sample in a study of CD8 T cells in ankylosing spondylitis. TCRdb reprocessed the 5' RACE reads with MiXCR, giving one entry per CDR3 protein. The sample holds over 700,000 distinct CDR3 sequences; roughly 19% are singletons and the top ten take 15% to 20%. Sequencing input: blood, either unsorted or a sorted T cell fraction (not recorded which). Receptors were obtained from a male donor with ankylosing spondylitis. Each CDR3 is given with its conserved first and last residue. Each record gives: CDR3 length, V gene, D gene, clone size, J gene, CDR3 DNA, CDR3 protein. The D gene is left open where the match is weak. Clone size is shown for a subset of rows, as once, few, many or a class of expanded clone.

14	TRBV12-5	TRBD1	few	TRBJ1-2	TGTGCTAGTGGTTTGTCGGGACAGCGACCTGGCTACACCTTC	CASGLSGQRPGYTF
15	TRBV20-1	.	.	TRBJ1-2	TGCAGTGCAAAAGGGACCTCTCGAACTAACTATGGCTACACCTTC	CSAKGTSRTNYGYTF
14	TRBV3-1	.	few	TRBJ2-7	TGTGCCAGCCTACTTTGTGGGCCTCCCTACGAGCAGTACTTC	CASLLCGPPYEQYF
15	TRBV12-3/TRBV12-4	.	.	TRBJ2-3	TGTGCCAGCAGTTTAATGCGACTCAACACAGATACGCAGTATTTT	CASSLMRLNTDTQYF
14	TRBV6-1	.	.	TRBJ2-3	TGTGCCAGCAGTGAAACGGACAGCTTATATACGCAGTATTTT	CASSETDSLYTQYF
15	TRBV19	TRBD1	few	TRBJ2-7	TGTGCCAGTAGTCTCGACAGGGGGCGTTTGGACGAGCAGTACTTC	CASSLDRGRLDEQYF
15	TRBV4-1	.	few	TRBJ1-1	TGCGCCAGCAGCCAAGATTGGGAGACTAACACTGAAGCTTTCTTT	CASSQDWETNTEAFF
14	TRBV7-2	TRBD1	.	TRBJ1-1	TGTGCCAGCAGCATAGGGGGCGTAGGCACTGAAGCTTTCTTT	CASSIGGVGTEAFF
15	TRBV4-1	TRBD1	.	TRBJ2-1	TGCGCCAGCAGCCAAGATCGCGGACAGGGGAATGAGCAGTTCTTC	CASSQDRGQGNEQFF
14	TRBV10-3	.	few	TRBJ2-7	TGTGCCACCCGAGAGGGGCTATTCTCCTACGAGCAGTACTTC	CATREGLFSYEQYF
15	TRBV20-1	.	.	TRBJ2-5	TGCAGTGCTAGGGGTAGGGGTACAGGGTTCGAGACCCAGTACTTC	CSARGRGTGFETQYF
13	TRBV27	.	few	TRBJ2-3	TGTGCCAGCAGACTAGGGCGCGCAGATACGCAGTATTTT	CASRLGRADTQYF
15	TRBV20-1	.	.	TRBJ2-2	TGCAGTGCTAGACAAGACAGGACGAACACCGGGGAGCTGTTTTTT	CSARQDRTNTGELFF
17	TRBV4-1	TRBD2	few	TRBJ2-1	TGCGCCAGCAGCCAAGATACCCTAGCGGCGTCCCTCAATGAGCAGTTCTTC	CASSQDTLAASLNEQFF
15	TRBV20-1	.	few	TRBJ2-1	TGCAGTGCCGTAATCCCGGGACCGAGGTACAATGAGCAGTTCTTC	CSAVIPGPRYNEQFF
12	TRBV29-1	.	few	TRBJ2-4	TGCAGCGTTGAGGGGGGCTCAAACATTCAGTACTTC	CSVEGGSNIQYF
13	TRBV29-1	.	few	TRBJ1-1	TGCAGCGTCGCTGGGGCCCTGAACACTGAAGCTTTCTTT	CSVAGALNTEAFF
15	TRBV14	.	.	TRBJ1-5	TGTGCCAGCAGCCAAGAGGGTCAGGGGAATCAGCCCCAGCATTTT	CASSQEGQGNQPQHF
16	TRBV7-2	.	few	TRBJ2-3	TGTGCCAGCAGCTTAACTCCCCGGGGGAGCACAGATACGCAGTATTTT	CASSLTPRGSTDTQYF
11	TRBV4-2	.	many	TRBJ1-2	TGTGCCAGCAGCACCCACGGGGGCTACACCTTC	CASSTHGGYTF
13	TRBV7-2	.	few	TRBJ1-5	TGTGCCAGCAGCTCGGGGGGAGTTCAGCCCCAGCATTTT	CASSSGGVQPQHF
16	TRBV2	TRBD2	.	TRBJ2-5	TGTGCCAGCAGTGGGCCTAGCGCCCCGGGGGGGGAGACCCAGTACTTC	CASSGPSAPGGETQYF
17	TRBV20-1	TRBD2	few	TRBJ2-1	TGCAGTGCTAGGGCACCGGGACTAGCGGGAGAGTACAATGAGCAGTTCTTC	CSARAPGLAGEYNEQFF
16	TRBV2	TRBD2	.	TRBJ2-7	TGTGCCAGCAGTGTTGACAGCGGGAGCGGCCTCGGCGAGCAGTACTTC	CASSVDSGSGLGEQYF
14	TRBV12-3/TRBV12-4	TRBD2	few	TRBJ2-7	TGTGCCAGCAGTTTGGTCGGGAGGGCCTCCGAGCAGTACTTC	CASSLVGRASEQYF
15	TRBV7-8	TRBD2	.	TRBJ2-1	TGTGCCAGCAGCCCCTCGCCGGGGGGGCCGCATGAGCAGTTCTTC	CASSPSPGGPHEQFF
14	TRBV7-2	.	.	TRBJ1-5	TGTGCCAGCAGCTTGGTGGGTATAGTTCAGCCCCAGCATTTT	CASSLVGIVQPQHF
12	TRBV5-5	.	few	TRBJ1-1	TGTGCCAGCAGCTTGTTTCTACCTGAAGCTTTCTTT	CASSLFLPEAFF
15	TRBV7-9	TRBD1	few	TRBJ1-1	TGTGCCAGCAGCTTAGCGCCAGGGGGAAACACTGAAGCTTTCTTT	CASSLAPGGNTEAFF
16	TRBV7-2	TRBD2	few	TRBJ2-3	TGTGCCAGCAGCTTAGCGTTCCGGGGGGGCACAGATACGCAGTATTTT	CASSLAFRGGTDTQYF
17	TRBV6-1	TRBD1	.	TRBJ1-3	TGTGCCAGCAGCCTTTCGGGACAGACGAGCTCTGGAAACACCATATATTTT	CASSLSGQTSSGNTIYF
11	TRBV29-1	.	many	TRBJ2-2	TGCAGCGTTGCGAACACCGGGGAGCTGTTTTTT	CSVANTGELFF
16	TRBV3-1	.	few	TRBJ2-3	TGTGCCAGCCCCTTATCTCCGGACTGGCTCACAGATACGCAGTATTTT	CASPLSPDWLTDTQYF
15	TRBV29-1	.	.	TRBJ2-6	TGCAGCGTTCGGTCCGATCTATCTGGGGCCAACGTCCTGACTTTC	CSVRSDLSGANVLTF
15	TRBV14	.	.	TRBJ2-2	TGTGCCAGCAGCCAAGTAGTCATGAACACCGGGGAGCTGTTTTTT	CASSQVVMNTGELFF
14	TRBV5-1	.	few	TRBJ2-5	TGCGCCAGCAGACGCAGGGGGGCCCAAGAGACCCAGTACTTC	CASRRRGAQETQYF
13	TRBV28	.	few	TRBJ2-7	TGTGCCAGCAAGAGTTCGCCTCTGAACGAGCAGTACTTC	CASKSSPLNEQYF
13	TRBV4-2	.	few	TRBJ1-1	TGTGCCAGCAGCCAAGATCTAATCGCATACGCTTTCTTT	CASSQDLIAYAFF
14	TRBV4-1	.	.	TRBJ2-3	TGCGCCAGCAGCCAAGGCGCAGGAGGGACGACGCAGTATTTT	CASSQGAGGTTQYF
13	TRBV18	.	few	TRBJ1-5	TGTGCCAGCTCAAATGACATATATCAGCCCCAGCATTTT	CASSNDIYQPQHF
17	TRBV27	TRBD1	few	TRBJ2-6	TGTGCCAGCATGGGTTGGGACAGGAACTCTGGGGCCAACGTCCTGACTTTC	CASMGWDRNSGANVLTF
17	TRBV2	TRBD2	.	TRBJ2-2	TGTGCCAGCAGTGATTCGACTAGCGGGAGGGGCACCGGGGAGCTGTTTTTT	CASSDSTSGRGTGELFF